One and the same sample provided the 26 T cell receptor beta chains below, sequenced in a study of blood T cell repertoires in COVID-19. Measured with immunoSEQ multiplex PCR; TCRdb has only the in-frame clones, and not every one. In the table there are about 130,000 clones, about 79% of which are singletons. The sample was peripheral blood. All receptors derive from a woman of 80 years or more with acute or convalescent COVID-19.

This sequence joins TRBV5-6 and TRBJ1-5; 9 nucleotides agree with TRBD1. CDR3 length: 14 residues. J lost 7 bases, V lost 4 bases, and 6 bases had no gene match. Germline V gives CDR1 SGHDT, CDR2 YYEEEE. CDR3 nucleotides: TGTGCCAGCAGCGCGGACAGGGGACGGCAGCCCCAGCATTTT. This gives the protein CASSADRGRQPQHF.

This chain links TRBV5-6 with TRBJ2-7, with 7 bases that match TRBD1. The trim removed 4 bases at V and 1 base at J, leaving 5 bases unmatched. The CDR3 has 14 amino acids. Germline-derived CDR1 and CDR2 are SGHDT and YYEEEE. The CDR3 bases are TGTGCCAGCAGCGCGACAGGGTTGTCCTACGAGCAGTACTTC. This sequence encodes CASSATGLSYEQYF.

V usage is TRBV5-1 and J usage is TRBJ1-3, with 7 bases aligning to TRBD1. Germline V lookup: CDR1 SGHRS, CDR2 YFSETQ. The length of the CDR3 is 15 residues. J was trimmed by 4 bases and V by 2 bases; bases with no gene match: 6. The CDR3 loop reads CASSFAGTEGNTIYF. The CDR3 DNA reads as TGCGCCAGCAGCTTCGCCGGGACAGAGGGAAACACCATATATTTT.

The chain recombines TRBV7-2 with TRBJ2-5; 8 nucleotides match TRBD2. CDR3 length: 15 residues. The J segment lost 3 bases and the V segment lost 1 base, leaving 4 bases of the junction unmatched. The germline V gene encodes CDR1 SGHTA and CDR2 FQGNSA. In DNA, the CDR3 is TGTGCCAGCAGCTTAGGTAGCGGGGTAGAAGAGACCCAGTACTTC. Protein sequence: CASSLGSGVEETQYF.

This chain joins TRBV9 and TRBJ1-1, with D possibly TRBD1 on 5 matching bases. Germline lookup yields CDR1 SGDLS and CDR2 YYNGEE. CDR3 length equals 13 residues. The V end was cut by 4 bases, the J end by 11 bases, with 18 bases between. The CDR3 sequence is CASSRRQQDGAFF. DNA for the CDR3: TGTGCCAGCAGCAGGCGACAGCAAGATGGGGCTTTCTTT.

This clone appeared a single time. The chain joins TRBV27 to TRBJ2-5; the match to TRBD1 covers 7 bases. CDR3 length: 13 residues. Germline-derived CDR1 and CDR2 are MNHEY and SMNVEV (reference sequence). V was pared by 5 bases and J by 5 bases, with 5 bases of the junction left unmatched. The CDR3 DNA is TGTGCCAGCAGTCGAGGACAGGCGGAGACCCAGTACTTC. Protein product: CASSRGQAETQYF.

This chain uses TRBV15 with TRBJ1-5; 10 nucleotides line up with TRBD1. V trimming: 0 bases; J trimming: 7 bases; junction bases outside the gene matches: 6. The CDR3 sequence is 16 residues long. Germline V gene data show CDR1 as LNHNV and CDR2 as YYDKDF (reference sequence). CDR3 nucleotide sequence: TGTGCCACCAGCAGAGATCTGGTGACAGGGGGCCAGCCCCAGCATTTT. Translating it yields CATSRDLVTGGQPQHF.

The V call is TRBV7-9, the J call TRBJ1-2, with 7 bases lining up with TRBD1. The germline V gene has CDR1 SEHNR and CDR2 FQNEAQ (reference sequence). There are 13 residues in the CDR3. Unmatched junction bases numbered 2, after V lost 3 bases and J lost 4 bases. In nucleotides, the CDR3 is TGTGCCAGCAGCTTGACAGGGAGCTATGGCTACACCTTC. Encoded protein: CASSLTGSYGYTF.

The genes are TRBV6-2 or TRBV6-3 and TRBJ2-7, with D possibly being TRBD1 (7 bases). Germline V gene data show CDR1 as MNHEY and CDR2 as SVGEGT. The CDR3 has 14 amino acids. Trimming shortened V by 2 bases and J by 4 bases, and 12 bases separated the two germline ends. DNA of the CDR3: TGTGCCAGCAGTTACAGGCAGGGGGGTTACGAGCAGTACTTC. It translates to CASSYRQGGYEQYF.

Comment on this clone: Since no conserved phenylalanine or tryptophan closes the CDR3, a read error is the likely cause. The limits of the CDR3 on the DNA are not certain, so only TCRdb's listed CDR3 is given. The J gene is TRBJ2-7, the V gene TRBV2; the table's D call, TRBD1, has no DNA check behind it. Germline-derived CDR1 and CDR2 are SNHLY and FYNNEI. The CDR3 numbers 12 amino acids, ends counted. CDR3 sequence: CASSEDRGVVEI.

This clone has just a few counts. This chain uses TRBV9 with TRBJ1-6; D might be TRBD1 (6 bases). The CDR3 extends over 14 amino acids. Germline V gives CDR1 SGDLS, CDR2 YYNGEE. V lost 3 bases and J lost 4, with 8 bases in between. CDR3 nucleotides: TGTGCCAGCAGCGGACAGGTTTATAATTCACCCCTCCACTTT. It specifies CASSGQVYNSPLHF.

The chain joins TRBV12-3 or TRBV12-4 to TRBJ1-1; D is possibly TRBD1 (5 bases). V was shortened by 3 bases and J by 4 bases, with 9 bases between the two germline ends. CDR3 length equals 13 residues. The CDR3 coding sequence is TGTGCCAGCAGTTTGGACATGGGCACTGAAGCTTTCTTT. Translated: CASSLDMGTEAFF.

This chain uses TRBV4-2 with TRBJ2-1; TRBD2 matches 11 bases. V was pared by 4 bases and J by 4 bases, with 6 bases of the junction left unmatched. Germline V gene lookup returns CDR1 LGHNA and CDR2 YNFKEQ. CDR3 size: 16 residues. CDR3 in amino acids: CASSPRLAGRYNEQFF. Here the CDR3 DNA reads TGTGCCAGCAGCCCGAGACTAGCGGGGCGTTACAATGAGCAGTTCTTC.

The V call is TRBV7-9, the J call TRBJ1-1; D not certain. CDR1 is SEHNR and CDR2 is FQNEAQ in the germline V gene (reference sequence). V was trimmed by 5 bases and J by 5 bases, leaving 18 bases between them. The CDR3 covers 15 residues. CDR3 sequence reads: CASSPGWESGTEAFF. The CDR3, as DNA: TGTGCCAGCAGCCCTGGTTGGGAGAGTGGGACTGAAGCTTTCTTT.

V usage is TRBV9 and J usage is TRBJ2-3; TRBD1 might be the D (5 bases). CDR3 length: 16 amino acids. Trimming took off 0 bases at V and 0 bases at J, with 11 bases between the two ends. Germline V gene lookup returns CDR1 SGDLS and CDR2 YYNGEE. Here the CDR3 reads CASSVGGWQSTDTQYF. For the CDR3, the DNA is TGTGCCAGCAGCGTAGGGGGCTGGCAAAGCACAGATACGCAGTATTTT.

The sample holds a few counts of this clone. The gene calls are TRBV19 and TRBJ2-7; 7 bases agree with TRBD1. Losses at the gene ends were 8 bases for V and 4 bases for J; bases not matched to a gene: 8. The CDR3 runs to 13 residues. CDR1 LNHDA and CDR2 SQIVND come from the germline V gene (reference sequence). Here the CDR3 DNA reads TGTGCCAGTCGCAGGGACAGTGAATACGAGCAGTACTTC. Its protein product is CASRRDSEYEQYF.

The chain combines TRBV7-9 with TRBJ1-5, with 7 bases identical to TRBD1. There are 15 residues in the CDR3. After removal of 0 bases from V and 7 bases from J, the junction contained 6 bases not matched to a gene. Germline loops: CDR1 SEHNR, CDR2 FQNEAQ (reference sequence). Written as DNA, the CDR3 is TGTGCCAGCAGCTTAGCAGGGGGCCGGGGGCAGCCCCAGCATTTT. It translates to CASSLAGGRGQPQHF. Supplemented by reference TRBV7-9 and TRBJ1-5, the full variable domain reads DTGVSQNPRHKITKRGQNVTFRCDPISEHNRLYWYRQTLGQGPEFLTYFQNEAQLEKSRLLSDRFSAERPKGSFSTLEIQRTEQGDSAMYLCASSLAGGRGQPQHFGDGTRLSIL.

The chain links TRBV19 to TRBJ1-2; 7 bases are shared with TRBD1. Germline CDR1 and CDR2: LNHDA and SQIVND (reference sequence). Trimming cost V 5 bases and J 2 bases; bases outside gene matches: 5. CDR3 length: 14 residues. The CDR3, as DNA: TGTGCCAGTAGTTTCGGGACAGAAAACTATGGCTACACCTTC. The encoded protein is CASSFGTENYGYTF.

The rearrangement links TRBV19 to TRBJ1-2, with a weak D call TRBD1 (6 bases). Trimming shortened V by 0 bases and J by 4 bases, and 9 bases separated the two germline ends. The CDR3 runs to 14 residues. In germline, CDR1 is LNHDA, CDR2 SQIVND (reference sequence). This chain's CDR3 is CASSIEDRSYGYTF. The CDR3 nucleotides read TGTGCCAGTAGTATAGAGGACAGAAGCTATGGCTACACCTTC.

This clone was found once. This chain links TRBV6-5 with TRBJ1-2, with D tentatively TRBD1 (5 bases). Trimming removed 7 bases at V and 6 bases at J, with 21 bases between. The CDR3 is made up of 15 amino acids. CDR1 and CDR2 from the germline V gene are MNHEY and SVGAGI. The DNA of the CDR3 is TGTGCCAGCACCTGGTCCCCAGGGCGTAGGGATGGCTACACCTTC. Protein product: CASTWSPGRRDGYTF.

The chain recombines TRBV4-1 with TRBJ2-3, with D possibly being TRBD2 (5 bases). The CDR3 totals 18 residues. Trimming left V 5 bases short and J 2 bases short, with 23 bases between. The germline CDR1 and CDR2 sequences are MGHRA and YSYEKL. The CDR3 DNA is TGCGCCAGCAGCTCATGGTCGGGGAACACCCTATACACAGATACGCAGTATTTT. It codes for CASSSWSGNTLYTDTQYF.

This clone was found once. The V and J genes are TRBV11-2 and TRBJ1-1; no reliable D call. CDR3 size: 12 residues. Germline CDR1 and CDR2: SGHAT and FQNNGV. Trimming left V 4 bases short and J 11 bases short, with 14 bases between. CDR3 protein: CASSYLSYGAFF. The CDR3 nucleotides read TGTGCCAGCAGCTACCTTTCCTACGGGGCTTTCTTT.

The V and J genes are TRBV7-2 and TRBJ1-1; tentative D call: TRBD1 (5 bases). The CDR3 contains 14 residues. Germline lookup yields CDR1 SGHTA and CDR2 FQGNSA. The V gene lost 5 bases and the J gene lost 5 bases, with 15 bases spanning the gap. CDR3 amino acids: CASSRQGARTEAFF. The CDR3 DNA sequence: TGTGCCAGCAGCCGGCAGGGTGCTCGGACTGAAGCTTTCTTT.

This chain links TRBV2 with TRBJ2-7, with TRBD2 matching over 8 bases. The CDR3 is 13 amino acids. Losses at the gene ends were 6 bases for V and 3 bases for J; bases not matched to a gene: 4. CDR1 is SNHLY, CDR2 FYNNEI, per germline. CDR3 DNA sequence: TGTGCCAGCAGGAGCGGGGGATTCTACGAGCAGTACTTC. It is translated as CASRSGGFYEQYF.

The chain couples TRBV5-4 to TRBJ2-4, with TRBD2 matching over 8 bases. Germline CDR1 is SGHNT and CDR2 is YYREEE (reference sequence). The CDR3 contains 18 residues. With V trimmed by 3 bases and J by 3 bases, 14 bases remained unmatched. CDR3 DNA sequence: TGTGCCAGCAGCTCGGGGGGGGCTAGCCAAGTATTCAAAAACATTCAGTACTTC. Encoded protein: CASSSGGASQVFKNIQYF.

The chain employs TRBV15 and TRBJ1-2, with 7 bases fitting TRBD1. CDR3 length equals 14 residues. After removal of 6 bases from V and 4 bases from J, the junction contained 8 bases not matched to a gene. CDR1 is LNHNV, CDR2 YYDKDF, per germline (reference sequence). CDR3 nucleotides: TGTGCCACCAGAAGGACAGGAGTTACCTATGGCTACACCTTC. This sequence encodes CATRRTGVTYGYTF.